Following are 26 T cell receptor beta chains from one sample sequenced in a study of OX40 agonist ivuxolimab in advanced cancers. Only in-frame clones appear in the TCRdb table, and some are missing; sequencing was by immunoSEQ multiplex PCR. Here the sample spans tens of thousands of clones, under 95% being singletons. Sample: CD4+ or CD8+ T cells sorted from blood, taken in a trial of the OX40 agonist ivuxolimab. Receptors were obtained from an adult with an advanced solid tumor such as melanoma, head and neck, liver or kidney cancer.

J is TRBJ1-4 and V is TRBV4-3; perhaps TRBD1 as D (6 bases). Trimming stripped 4 bases from V and 8 bases from J, with 17 bases between. The CDR3 runs 15 residues. Germline V gives CDR1 LGHNA, CDR2 YSLEER. The CDR3 DNA sequence: TGCGCCAGCAGCCTCGGCCGGGGGGGGCGGGAAAAACTGTTTTTT. It encodes CASSLGRGGREKLFF.

This clone was found once. The chain combines TRBV28 with TRBJ1-1; no definite D call. Germline V gene lookup returns CDR1 MDHEN and CDR2 SYDVKM. Trimming took off 1 base at V and 2 bases at J, with 5 bases between the two ends. The CDR3 extends over 13 amino acids. The CDR3 loop reads CASSLSGNTEAFF. CDR3 sequence (DNA): TGTGCCAGCAGTTTATCGGGAAACACTGAAGCTTTCTTT.

The sample holds a few counts of this clone. This chain uses TRBV19 with TRBJ1-5, with D uncertain. V gave up 8 bases and J gave up 2 bases, with 13 bases separating them. CDR3 length: 14 residues. In germline, CDR1 is LNHDA, CDR2 SQIVND (reference sequence). The DNA of the CDR3 is TGTGCCAGTGATCCGGGTTGGGGCAATCAGCCCCAGCATTTT. Encoded protein: CASDPGWGNQPQHF.

This chain's CDR3 is CASSPGTGGGEQYF. The CDR3 DNA reads as TGTGCCAGCAGCCCCGGGACAGGGGGCGGAGAGCAGTACTTC. This chain joins TRBV7-6 and TRBJ2-7; 12 bases map to TRBD1. Germline values: CDR1 SGHVS, CDR2 FNYEAQ. The CDR3 runs 14 residues. The J segment lost 7 bases and the V segment lost 5 bases, leaving 6 bases of the junction unmatched.

V usage is TRBV29-1 and J usage is TRBJ1-4; D not resolved. V was cut by 2 bases and J by 8 bases, with 6 bases left in between. Germline CDR1 SQVTM, CDR2 ANQGSEA. The CDR3 covers 11 residues. This chain's CDR3 is CSVESGEKLFF. CDR3 in DNA: TGCAGCGTTGAATCGGGGGAAAAACTGTTTTTT.

The chain combines TRBV11-2 with TRBJ2-2; tentatively, D is TRBD2 (6 bases). Germline V gene data show CDR1 as SGHAT and CDR2 as FQNNGV. This CDR3 has 12 residues. The V and J ends lost 4 bases and 7 bases respectively, with 7 bases between them. The CDR3 loop is CASSWRDGELFF. The CDR3 coding sequence is TGTGCCAGCAGCTGGAGGGACGGGGAGCTGTTTTTT. Drawing the rest from reference TRBV11-2 and TRBJ2-2, the complete variable domain is EAGVAQSPRYKIIEKRQSVAFWCNPISGHATLYWYQQILGQGPKLLIQFQNNGVVDDSQLPKDRFSAERLKGVDSTLKIQPAKLEDSAVYLCASSWRDGELFFGEGSRLTVL.

V is TRBV27 and J is TRBJ2-7, with 8 bases that match TRBD1. The V and J ends lost 0 bases and 6 bases, in that order; junction bases with no gene match: 4. The CDR3 runs to 14 residues. From germline, CDR1 is MNHEY and CDR2 SMNVEV (reference sequence). CDR3 in DNA: TGTGCCAGCAGTTTATCGCAGGGGGCTGGCGAGCAGTACTTC. Residues: CASSLSQGAGEQYF.

The chain links TRBV19 to TRBJ2-2, with TRBD2 identical over 13 bases. V lost 5 bases to trimming and J lost 6 bases; unmatched junction nucleotides: 6. Germline V gives CDR1 LNHDA, CDR2 SQIVND (reference sequence). This CDR3 has 16 residues. CDR3: CASSPELAGGSGELFF. The CDR3, as DNA: TGTGCCAGTAGTCCAGAACTAGCGGGGGGGTCCGGGGAGCTGTTTTTT.

CDR3 coding DNA: TGTGCTAGTGCCTGGTGGGGGAAGAACACCGGGGAGCTGTTTTTT. It yields the protein CASAWWGKNTGELFF. The chain recombines TRBV12-5 with TRBJ2-2; tentatively, D is TRBD1 or TRBD2 (5 bases each). The length of the CDR3 is 15 residues. Germline V gene data show CDR1 as LGHNT and CDR2 as FRNRAP. Trimming stripped 7 bases from V and 1 base from J, with 13 bases between.

The CDR3 coding sequence is TGCGCCAGCAGCCAAGAAGACAGGGCCTACGAGCAGTACTTC. This gives the protein CASSQEDRAYEQYF. V is TRBV4-1 and J is TRBJ2-7; 7 bases match TRBD1. Germline V gives CDR1 MGHRA, CDR2 YSYEKL. V lost 0 bases, J lost 2 bases, and 1 base stayed unmatched. The CDR3 consists of 14 residues.

This clone has a single count. DNA for the CDR3: TGTGCCAGCAGCGCCATGGGACAGGAGGCAGATACGCAGTATTTT. Its translation is CASSAMGQEADTQYF. V is TRBV5-5 and J is TRBJ2-3; TRBD1 matches at 8 bases. CDR1 is SGHKS, CDR2 YYEKEE, per germline (reference sequence). CDR3 size: 15 residues. V lost 4 bases to trimming and J lost 4 bases; unmatched junction nucleotides: 8.

For this clone: Other DNA sequences within the sample encode an identical CDR3. The chain uses TRBV4-1 and TRBJ2-1, with D hard to call. Per the germline V gene, CDR1 is MGHRA and CDR2 is YSYEKL. CDR3 size: 13 residues. The V end lost 1 base, the J end lost 6 bases, and 7 bases lay between the germline ends. CDR3 protein: CASSQVNGNEQFF. CDR3 DNA sequence: TGCGCCAGCAGCCAAGTCAATGGCAATGAGCAGTTCTTC.

This chain connects TRBV10-1 to TRBJ1-5; D unclear. This CDR3 spans 17 amino acids. Germline V gene sequence: CDR1 WNHNN, CDR2 SYGVQD (reference sequence). V lost 0 bases to trimming and J lost 4 bases, with 16 bases between them. DNA of the CDR3: TGCGCCAGCAGTGAGTCAGATGGCACTGCCCCGAATCAGCCCCAGCATTTT. Protein sequence: CASSESDGTAPNQPQHF.

The rearrangement joins TRBV19 to TRBJ1-5; D is uncertain. The CDR3 covers 13 residues. Per germline, CDR1 LNHDA and CDR2 SQIVND (reference sequence). Trimming stripped 7 bases from V and 1 base from J, with 8 bases between. DNA of the CDR3: TGTGCCAGTACCCCCGGGAGCAATCAGCCCCAGCATTTT. It yields the protein CASTPGSNQPQHF.

The genes are TRBV5-5 and TRBJ2-7; D gene uncertain. Germline V gene lookup returns CDR1 SGHKS and CDR2 YYEKEE (reference sequence). The V end lost 4 bases, the J end lost 1 base, and 12 bases lay between the germline ends. The length of the CDR3 is 14 residues. CDR3 residues: CASSPLVESYEQYF. The DNA for the CDR3 is TGTGCCAGCAGCCCCCTAGTAGAATCCTACGAGCAGTACTTC. The full variable domain, with the rest looked up from reference TRBV5-5 and TRBJ2-7, is DAGVTQSPTHLIKTRGQQVTLRCSPISGHKSVSWYQQVLGQGPQFIFQYYEKEERGRGNFPDRFSARQFPNYSSELNVNALLLGDSALYLCASSPLVESYEQYFGPGTRLTVT.

This sequence joins TRBV6-1 and TRBJ1-4; 7 nucleotides line up with TRBD1. Germline V CDR1 and CDR2: MNHNS, SASEGT. Trimming at V came to 11 bases and at J to 1 base, leaving 7 bases not matched to a gene. This CDR3 is 14 amino acids long. CDR3 DNA: TGTGCCTGCCAGAACAGGGGAACTAATGAAAAACTGTTTTTT. It is translated as CACQNRGTNEKLFF.

In DNA, the CDR3 is TGTGCCAGCAGGGGGTCTTATTCACCCCTCCACTTT. Translation: CASRGSYSPLHF. The chain carries TRBV6-5 and TRBJ1-6; D is undetermined. The V end lost 6 bases, the J end lost 8 bases, and 8 bases lay between the germline ends. The length of the CDR3 is 12 residues. Germline V CDR1 and CDR2: MNHEY, SVGAGI.

This clone has only a few counts. The chain links TRBV10-2 to TRBJ1-2; no definite D call. The CDR3 is 13 amino acids. V dropped 0 bases and J dropped 6 bases, with 8 bases sitting between them. Per germline, CDR1 WSHSY and CDR2 SAAADI. CDR3 residues: CASSESRWDGYTF. The CDR3 DNA reads TGCGCCAGCAGTGAGTCGAGGTGGGATGGCTACACCTTC.

The chain links TRBV27 to TRBJ2-1, with D perhaps assigned TRBD1 or TRBD2 (5 bases each). Germline V lookup: CDR1 MNHEY, CDR2 SMNVEV (reference sequence). Trimming took 3 bases from V and 3 from J, leaving 9 bases between them. The CDR3 consists of 14 residues. The CDR3 loop is CASSFRDGYNEQFF. In DNA, the CDR3 is TGTGCCAGCAGTTTCCGGGACGGCTACAATGAGCAGTTCTTC.

The rearrangement links TRBV13 to TRBJ1-2; no firm D call. The V gene lost 1 base and the J gene lost 2 bases, with 8 bases spanning the gap. Germline CDR1 is PRHDT and CDR2 is FYEKMQ (reference sequence). This CDR3 is built from 14 residues. In DNA, the CDR3 is TGTGCCAGCAGCTTAGAGGGCAGGAACTATGGCTACACCTTC. Translating gives CASSLEGRNYGYTF.

This chain joins TRBV25-1 and TRBJ1-6; D not certain. The CDR3 sequence is 15 residues long. V dropped 4 bases and J dropped 8 bases, with 15 bases sitting between them. CDR1 and CDR2 from the germline V gene are MGHDK and SYGVNS. The CDR3 DNA follows: TGTGCCAGCAGTGTTACCGCGCCCGTCCATTCACCCCTCCACTTT. Residues: CASSVTAPVHSPLHF.

The gene calls are TRBV7-6 and TRBJ2-1, with D possibly being TRBD2 (5 bases). V was shortened by 4 bases and J by 0 bases, with 16 bases between the two germline ends. Germline CDR1 is SGHVS and CDR2 is FNYEAQ. CDR3 length: 17 amino acids. CDR3 sequence reads: CASSWTGLESSYNEQFF. Here the CDR3 DNA reads TGTGCCAGCAGCTGGACTGGGTTGGAAAGCTCCTACAATGAGCAGTTCTTC.

In this sample, this clone turned up a few times. The rearrangement joins TRBV27 to TRBJ1-1; D may be TRBD1 (5 bases). The germline V and J ends were trimmed by 4 bases and 1 base, with 7 bases remaining between them. The CDR3 loop spans 13 amino acids. From germline, CDR1 is MNHEY and CDR2 SMNVEV (reference sequence). CDR3 nucleotides: TGTGCCAGCAGTTGGGGCACGAACACTGAAGCTTTCTTT. Protein sequence: CASSWGTNTEAFF.

The rearrangement uses TRBV14 and TRBJ2-3, with D uncertain. The length of the CDR3 is 12 residues. V lost 8 bases, J lost 0 bases, and 6 bases lay in between. Germline-derived CDR1 and CDR2 are SGHDN and FVKESK. CDR3 amino acids: CASGSSTDTQYF. CDR3 in DNA: TGTGCCAGCGGTTCTAGCACAGATACGCAGTATTTT.

This sequence joins TRBV27 and TRBJ2-7; 15 bases match TRBD2. Germline assignment: CDR1 MNHEY and CDR2 SMNVEV (reference sequence). Trimming cost V 3 bases and J 1 base; bases outside gene matches: 4. CDR3 length: 17 residues. The CDR3 DNA is TGTGCCAGCAGTTTGCCGGGACTAGCGGGGGGATCCTACGAGCAGTACTTC. Translation gives CASSLPGLAGGSYEQYF.

CDR3 DNA: TGTGCCAGCAGTGAATATGGGAGCTCCTATAATTCACCCCTCCACTTT. Translated: CASSEYGSSYNSPLHF. The V gene is TRBV6-1, the J gene TRBJ1-6; D ambiguous. The V and J ends lost 2 bases and 0 bases respectively, with 8 bases between them. Germline V gives CDR1 MNHNS, CDR2 SASEGT. The CDR3 has 16 residues.